Here is one T cell receptor (beta chain) with its context. Its specificity is unknown. Isolated RNA was reverse transcribed into cDNA used as the sequencing template. Profiled with immunoSEQ multiplex PCR; TCRdb holds only in-frame clones, not every one. The table shows over 150,000 clones, with 50% to 60% occurring only once. The CDR3 loop spans 15 amino acids. Germline CDR1 and CDR2: GTSNPN and SVGIG (reference sequence). With V trimmed by 3 bases and J by 0 bases, 5 bases remained unmatched. Treatment denoted: oral pan-JAK inhibitor, 5-10 mg twice daily. The sorting of PBMCs gave CD4+ and CD8+ T cells. This specimen comes from a study of CD8+ T cells in alopecia areata. Study information: Treated patients swallowed 5 to 10 mg of oral tofacitinib twice daily.

Points from the study as a whole: The study also sequences resident alphabeta T cells of normal skin in scalp samples.

This material consisted of CD4+ T cells sorted from blood, taken at week 4, from a patient treated with tofacitinib. The rearrangement links TRBV30 to TRBJ1-5; 7 bases map to TRBD1. The sequence was obtained from a human donor with alopecia areata. CDR3 loop: CAWRRGGYSNQPQHF. Written as DNA, the CDR3 is TGTGCCTGGAGGAGAGGGGGCTATAGCAATCAGCCCCAGCATTTT.